This T cell receptor (beta chain) emerged from a study of beta chain features in type 1 diabetes. Overall study results and limits: For Type 1 diabetes patients, all four CD4+ subsets carried TCRB CDR3s that were moderately but significantly shorter.

This clone showed up just a few times. Its antigen is not identified. The V gene's germline CDR1 is SNHLY and CDR2 FYNNEI. The CDR3 extends over 14 amino acids. V lost 7 bases, J lost 3 bases, and 15 bases lay in between. The sequenced template was cDNA made from the entire isolated RNA. TCRdb's table, derived via immunoSEQ multiplex PCR, lists solely in-frame clones and lacks some. This sample has roughly 160,000 clones, with 7.8% found just once. This sequence originates from a woman in her 40s with type 1 diabetes. This chain links TRBV2 with TRBJ1-1, with D unclear. The sample taken for sequencing was central memory CD4+ T cells from blood. This chain's CDR3 is CASNLLSSDTEAFF. In DNA, the CDR3 is TGTGCCAGCAATCTTCTATCCTCTGACACTGAAGCTTTCTTT.